This T cell receptor (beta chain) was profiled in a study of shared clonotypes between healthy human individuals. Study at large: Donors had three CD4 naive, three CD4 memory, two CD8 naive and one CD8 memory plate apiece.

This clone was recorded once. Its antigen is currently unknown. Whole-study results and caveats: Sequencing of the sorted subsets was shown by rarefaction to be incomplete despite large depth.

The germline gives CDR1 MNHEY, CDR2 SVGAGI. V lost 2 bases and J lost 8, with 13 bases in between. This CDR3 contains 14 residues. Division of CD4+ cells produced a CD45RA+ naive subset and a CD45RA-negative memory subset. Across several immunoSEQ plates, the genomic DNA of each subset was split evenly. The table came from immunoSEQ multiplex PCR; TCRdb's copy has only in-frame clones and leaves some out. The data show 2 million to 2.5 million clones, approximately 94% seen once. The V and J genes are TRBV6-5 and TRBJ1-3; D is possibly TRBD1 (5 bases). The receptor was isolated from a young man in good health. The specimen was naive CD4+ T cells sorted from blood. Subset here: CD45RA+ positively selected. Here the CDR3 reads CASSYNGGRDTIYF. CDR3 sequence (DNA): TGTGCCAGCAGTTACAACGGGGGAAGAGACACCATATATTTT.